Following are 13 T cell receptor beta chains from one sample sequenced in a study of beta chain features in type 1 diabetes. What was sequenced were expressed TCRB transcripts, since all of the isolated RNA had been reverse transcribed. Some clones are missing from TCRdb's copy, which holds only in-frame ones; the method was immunoSEQ multiplex PCR. The profile shows 150,000 or so clones, roughly 9.7% of them singletons. The sequencing sample was made of central memory CD4+ T cells from blood. The receptors come from a woman aged 35 to 49 in good health.

This clone has a handful of counts. This chain links TRBV5-1 with TRBJ1-1; D is perhaps TRBD1 (6 bases). Germline-derived CDR1 and CDR2 are SGHRS and YFSETQ. The CDR3 has 14 amino acids. The V gene lost 0 bases and the J gene lost 7 bases, with 13 bases spanning the gap. The CDR3 here is CASSLEGVTGEAFF. The CDR3 bases are TGCGCCAGCAGCTTGGAGGGGGTGACCGGTGAAGCTTTCTTT.

The table lists this clone with a few counts. The chain employs TRBV2 and TRBJ2-4; perhaps TRBD2 as D (6 bases). The germline V gene encodes CDR1 SNHLY and CDR2 FYNNEI. V lost 10 bases and J 0 bases, leaving 16 bases between the germline ends. The CDR3 is 15 amino acids. CDR3 DNA sequence: TGTGCCACTCAGAGGGACTCCCTAGCCAAAAACATTCAGTACTTC. It specifies CATQRDSLAKNIQYF.

By share of the sample, this clone is medium-sized. This chain uses TRBV7-9 with TRBJ2-6; D might be TRBD1 (6 bases). Trimming removed 6 bases at V and 4 bases at J, with 13 bases between. This CDR3 has 15 residues. The germline V gene encodes CDR1 SEHNR and CDR2 FQNEAQ (reference sequence). The CDR3 is CASSSQGTGANVLTF. The CDR3 region has the DNA TGTGCCAGCAGTTCCCAGGGGACGGGGGCCAACGTCCTGACTTTC.

Details on this clone: Within the sample, other DNA sequences also encode this same CDR3. The chain employs TRBV5-1 and TRBJ2-3; 7 positions match TRBD2. Germline loops: CDR1 SGHRS, CDR2 YFSETQ. This CDR3 has 14 amino acids. V dropped 4 bases and J dropped 2; count of bases not matched to a gene: 4. The CDR3 loop reads CASSPGGPTDTQYF. The CDR3 nucleotides read TGCGCCAGCAGCCCGGGGGGACCCACAGATACGCAGTATTTT.

This clone was detected many times. The V call is TRBV7-2, the J call TRBJ2-3; D unresolved. V lost 4 bases, J lost 1 base, and 6 bases lay in between. From germline, CDR1 is SGHTA and CDR2 FQGNSA. The CDR3 spans 13 residues. The chain's CDR3 is CASSSPGTDTQYF. The DNA of the CDR3 is TGTGCCAGCAGCTCCCCGGGCACAGATACGCAGTATTTT.

The chain employs TRBV2 and TRBJ1-2; 9 nucleotides line up with TRBD1. CDR1 and CDR2 from the germline V gene are SNHLY and FYNNEI. V gave up 9 bases and J gave up 4 bases; unmatched junction bases: 9. CDR3 length equals 14 residues. The CDR3: CARQPKQGAYGYTF. CDR3 DNA: TGTGCCAGACAACCTAAACAGGGGGCCTATGGCTACACCTTC.

On this clone itself: Additional DNA sequences in this sample encode the identical CDR3. The chain joins TRBV7-9 to TRBJ2-5; tentatively, D is TRBD1 (5 bases). V was shortened by 5 bases and J by 5 bases, with 9 bases between the two germline ends. This CDR3 has 12 residues. Germline assignment: CDR1 SEHNR and CDR2 FQNEAQ (reference sequence). The CDR3 nucleotides read TGTGCCAGCAGCCCGCAGGGTGAGACCCAGTACTTC. Amino acid sequence: CASSPQGETQYF.

This clone has a handful of counts. In the same sample, other DNA sequences code for this CDR3. The chain combines TRBV7-2 with TRBJ2-5; TRBD2 aligns across 10 bases. Trimming cost V 6 bases and J 5 bases; bases outside gene matches: 6. CDR1 is SGHTA and CDR2 is FQGNSA in the germline V gene. The CDR3 has 14 amino acids. The CDR3 reads CASRRAGGPETQYF. The CDR3 region has the DNA TGTGCCAGCAGGCGAGCGGGGGGGCCGGAGACCCAGTACTTC.

This clone was counted only a few times. The V and J genes are TRBV2 and TRBJ2-1; 7 bases are a match to TRBD2. Germline V gene data show CDR1 as SNHLY and CDR2 as FYNNEI. Trimming removed 10 bases from V and 0 bases from J; junction bases left unmatched: 3. The CDR3 has 13 residues. The CDR3 region is CATRGDSYNEQFF. The CDR3 DNA reads as TGTGCCACCCGGGGGGACTCCTACAATGAGCAGTTCTTC.

This clone has at least ten counts. The chain carries TRBV29-1 and TRBJ2-4, with 7 bases aligning to TRBD1. V was clipped by 7 bases and J by 1 base; unmatched bases: 4. Germline V gene data show CDR1 as SQVTM and CDR2 as ANQGSEA. The CDR3 extends over 13 amino acids. The CDR3 bases are TGCAGCGGTAAGGGACAGGCCAAAAACATTCAGTACTTC. This encodes CSGKGQAKNIQYF.

The V and J genes are TRBV7-2 and TRBJ2-3; TRBD1 aligns across 9 bases. Trimming took 6 bases from V and 4 from J; bases not matched to a gene: 2. The CDR3 spans 13 residues. Germline-derived CDR1 and CDR2 are SGHTA and FQGNSA. The CDR3 loop reads CASRDRGSDTQYF. The CDR3 bases are TGTGCCAGCAGGGACAGGGGTTCAGATACGCAGTATTTT.

This clone showed up just a few times. The chain combines TRBV6-5 with TRBJ2-6; D is ambiguous. Germline V gives CDR1 MNHEY, CDR2 SVGAGI. The CDR3 covers 15 residues. V lost 6 bases to trimming and J lost 0 bases, with 9 bases between them. CDR3 bases: TGTGCCAGCAGCACCGCTACCTCTGGGGCCAACGTCCTGACTTTC. It is translated as CASSTATSGANVLTF.

A few counts support this clone. This rearrangement joins TRBV28 to TRBJ2-1, with D perhaps TRBD2 (5 bases). The CDR3 length is 12 residues. Trimming took off 5 bases at V and 13 bases at J, with 15 bases between the two ends. CDR1 is MDHEN and CDR2 is SYDVKM in the germline V gene. CDR3 nucleotides: TGTGCCAGCAGTCACTCTAGCAGTTCCCAGTTCTTC. Translating it yields CASSHSSSSQFF.